The clone carrying this T cell receptor beta chain was seen a few times. The antigen is not known. The data are from a study of response to subunit inactivated influenza vaccine. V lost 3 bases to trimming and J lost 2 bases, with 12 bases between them. CDR1 SGHDT and CDR2 YYEEEE come from the germline V gene. CDR3 length: 14 residues. TCRdb analysed the RT-PCR reads with MiXCR anew, one entry per CDR3 protein. The sample has under 750,000 distinct CDR3 sequences, about 12% seen once; the top ten hold 10%. Study-level findings and limits: A suggestion made by the authors is that each seasonal influenza vaccination recruits few new T cells.

This receptor was identified in a man aged 50-59 years who received an inactivated influenza vaccine. Sequenced here: PBMCs from blood, sampled on the day of vaccination. The gene calls are TRBV5-6 and TRBJ2-7; D is tentatively TRBD1 or TRBD2 (5 bases each). For the CDR3, the DNA is TGTGCCAGCAGCTACCGGGACGGGACCTACGAGCAGTACTTC. As protein: CASSYRDGTYEQYF.